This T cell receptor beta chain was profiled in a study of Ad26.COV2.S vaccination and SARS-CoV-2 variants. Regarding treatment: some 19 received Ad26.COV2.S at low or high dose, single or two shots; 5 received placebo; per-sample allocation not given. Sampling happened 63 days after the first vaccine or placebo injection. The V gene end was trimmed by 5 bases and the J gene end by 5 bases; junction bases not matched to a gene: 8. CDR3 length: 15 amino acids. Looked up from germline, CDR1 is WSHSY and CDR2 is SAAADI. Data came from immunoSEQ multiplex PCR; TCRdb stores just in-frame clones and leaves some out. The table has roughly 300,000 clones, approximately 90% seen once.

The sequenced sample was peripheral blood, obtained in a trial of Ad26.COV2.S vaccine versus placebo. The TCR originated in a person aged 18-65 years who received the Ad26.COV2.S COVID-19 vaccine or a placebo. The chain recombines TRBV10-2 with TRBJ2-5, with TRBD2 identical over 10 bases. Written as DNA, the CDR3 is TGCGCCAGCAGTAACAGCGGGAGGGAGTTGGAGACCCAGTACTTC. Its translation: CASSNSGRELETQYF.